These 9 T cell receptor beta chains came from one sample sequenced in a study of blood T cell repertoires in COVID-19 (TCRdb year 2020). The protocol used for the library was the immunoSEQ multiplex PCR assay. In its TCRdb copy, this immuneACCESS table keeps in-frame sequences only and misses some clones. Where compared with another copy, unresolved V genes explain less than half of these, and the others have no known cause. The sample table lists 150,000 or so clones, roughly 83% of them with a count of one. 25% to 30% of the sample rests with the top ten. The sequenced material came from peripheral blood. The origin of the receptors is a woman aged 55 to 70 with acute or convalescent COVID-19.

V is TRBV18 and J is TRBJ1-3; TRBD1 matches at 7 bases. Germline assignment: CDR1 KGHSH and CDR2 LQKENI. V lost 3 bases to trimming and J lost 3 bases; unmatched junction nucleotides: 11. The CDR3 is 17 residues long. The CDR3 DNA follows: TGTGCCAGCTCACCGATGGCAAACAGGGGTCGTGGAAACACCATATATTTT. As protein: CASSPMANRGRGNTIYF.

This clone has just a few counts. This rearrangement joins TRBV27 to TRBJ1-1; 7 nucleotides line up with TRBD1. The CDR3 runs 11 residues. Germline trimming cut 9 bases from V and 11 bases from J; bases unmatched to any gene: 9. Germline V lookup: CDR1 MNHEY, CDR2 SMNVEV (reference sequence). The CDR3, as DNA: TGTGCCAGTCAACAGGGGTTATATGCTTTCTTT. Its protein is CASQQGLYAFF.

The CDR3 sequence is CASSVGTGELFF. The CDR3 DNA sequence: TGTGCCAGCAGTGTCGGCACCGGGGAGCTGTTTTTT. J is TRBJ2-2 and V is TRBV12-3 or TRBV12-4; D gene unclear. The CDR3 has 12 residues. Trimming shortened V by 5 bases and J by 4 bases, and 5 bases separated the two germline ends.

The DNA of the CDR3 is TGTGCCAGCAGTGATACAGGGGTCTATGGCTACACCTTC. It codes for CASSDTGVYGYTF. This sequence joins TRBV27 and TRBJ1-2; 7 bases agree with TRBD1. Trimming at V came to 5 bases and at J to 4 bases, leaving 4 bases not matched to a gene. Germline assignment: CDR1 MNHEY and CDR2 SMNVEV (reference sequence). The CDR3 has 13 residues.

The CDR3 reads CASSLAVPGVSYGYTF. CDR3 in DNA: TGTGCCAGCAGCTTAGCGGTCCCGGGAGTCTCCTATGGCTACACCTTC. The chain is built from TRBV11-2 and TRBJ1-2; D is unclear. The CDR3 length is 16 residues. The germline V gene encodes CDR1 SGHAT and CDR2 FQNNGV. The V gene lost 1 base and the J gene lost 4 bases, with 16 bases spanning the gap.

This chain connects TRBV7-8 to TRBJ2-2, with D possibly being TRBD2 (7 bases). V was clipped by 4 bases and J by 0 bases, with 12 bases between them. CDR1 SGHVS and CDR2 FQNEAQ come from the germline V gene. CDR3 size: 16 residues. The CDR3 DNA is TGTGCCAGCAGCTCGAGGGGGGGTGCGAACACCGGGGAGCTGTTTTTT. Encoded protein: CASSSRGGANTGELFF.

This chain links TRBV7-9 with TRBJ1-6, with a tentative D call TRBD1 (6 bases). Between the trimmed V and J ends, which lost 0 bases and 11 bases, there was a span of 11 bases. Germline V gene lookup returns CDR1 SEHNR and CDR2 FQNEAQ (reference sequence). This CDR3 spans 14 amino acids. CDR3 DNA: TGTGCCAGCAGCTTAGCCGGGGGGCGAGCACCCCTCCACTTT. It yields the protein CASSLAGGRAPLHF.

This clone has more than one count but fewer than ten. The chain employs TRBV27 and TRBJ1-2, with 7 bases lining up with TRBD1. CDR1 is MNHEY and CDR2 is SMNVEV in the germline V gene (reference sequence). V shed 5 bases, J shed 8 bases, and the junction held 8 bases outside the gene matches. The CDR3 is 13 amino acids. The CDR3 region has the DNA TGTGCCAGCAGTCGCGGGACAGATGGGGGCTACACCTTC. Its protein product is CASSRGTDGGYTF.

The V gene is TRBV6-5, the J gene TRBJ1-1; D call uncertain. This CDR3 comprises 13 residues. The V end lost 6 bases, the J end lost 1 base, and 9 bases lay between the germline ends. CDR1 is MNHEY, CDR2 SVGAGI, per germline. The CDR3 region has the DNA TGTGCCAGCAGGGTAAACAGGAACACTGAAGCTTTCTTT. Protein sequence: CASRVNRNTEAFF.